One sample yielded the 23 T cell receptor beta chains listed below, sequenced in a study of Tregs in tolerant kidney transplant recipients. The table came from immunoSEQ multiplex PCR; TCRdb's copy has only in-frame clones and leaves some out. The table lists 80,000 or so clones, around 90% of them singletons. The nonmyeloablative bone marrow transplants came from related graft donors, with transient mixed chimerism. Sequenced here: CD4+ T cells from blood (PBMCs), sampled 24 months after the transplant. All receptors derive from a human patient who received a combined kidney and bone marrow transplant. The graft donor may be the source of some T cells.

The rearrangement joins TRBV18 to TRBJ1-4, with D hard to call. Germline-derived CDR1 and CDR2 are KGHSH and LQKENI. Between the trimmed V and J ends, which lost 4 bases and 6 bases, there was a span of 6 bases. The CDR3 loop spans 12 amino acids. The CDR3 here is CASSQGDEKLFF. The CDR3 DNA is TGTGCCAGCTCACAGGGAGATGAAAAACTGTTTTTT.

This clone was seen only once. This chain joins TRBV28 and TRBJ1-2; 12 nucleotides align to TRBD1. From germline, CDR1 is MDHEN and CDR2 SYDVKM. V lost 3 bases to trimming and J lost 7 bases; unmatched junction nucleotides: 6. The CDR3 extends over 15 amino acids. The CDR3 DNA follows: TGTGCCAGCAGTTTGGGGGACAGGGGGCTTCTTGGCTACACCTTC. Translation gives CASSLGDRGLLGYTF.

The chain uses TRBV7-2 and TRBJ2-1; no definite D call. There are 14 residues in the CDR3. The V gene's germline CDR1 is SGHTA and CDR2 FQGNSA. The germline V and J ends were trimmed by 3 bases and 5 bases, with 11 bases remaining between them. The CDR3 DNA reads as TGTGCCAGCAGCTTTCTAAGCGCCAACAATGAGCAGTTCTTC. It is translated as CASSFLSANNEQFF.

V usage is TRBV11-3 and J usage is TRBJ2-7, with D possibly TRBD2 on 6 matching bases. The germline V gene encodes CDR1 SGHNT and CDR2 YENEEA. The CDR3 is 16 amino acids. The germline V and J ends were trimmed by 5 bases and 5 bases, with 22 bases remaining between them. The CDR3 sequence: CASSPERAGSRDEQYF. The CDR3 DNA follows: TGTGCCAGCAGCCCGGAGCGGGCCGGGTCGAGAGACGAGCAGTACTTC.

The V and J genes are TRBV11-2 and TRBJ2-3; D possibly corresponds to TRBD2 (5 bases). In germline, CDR1 is SGHAT, CDR2 FQNNGV. The CDR3 is made up of 14 amino acids. With 5 bases removed from V and 6 bases from J, the gap between germline ends came to 15 bases. This CDR3 reads CASSPRTGVDTQYF. The CDR3 nucleotides are TGTGCCAGCAGCCCGAGGACCGGGGTTGATACGCAGTATTTT.

The V call is TRBV5-6, the J call TRBJ2-3; TRBD1 might be the D (6 bases). With 2 bases removed from V and 4 bases from J, the gap between germline ends came to 11 bases. The CDR3 contains 14 residues. Per the germline V gene, CDR1 is SGHDT and CDR2 is YYEEEE. CDR3 sequence: CASSLTNRADTQYF. CDR3 DNA: TGTGCCAGCAGCTTAACCAACAGGGCAGATACGCAGTATTTT.

This clone appeared a single time. The CDR3 spells CASSSSDGTNTGELFF. The CDR3, as DNA: TGTGCCAGCAGCTCCTCGGACGGGACGAACACCGGGGAGCTGTTTTTT. The V gene is TRBV11-2, the J gene TRBJ2-2; perhaps TRBD2 as D (5 bases). Per germline, CDR1 SGHAT and CDR2 FQNNGV. Trimming left V 4 bases short and J 0 bases short, with 12 bases between. This CDR3 region has 16 residues.

The rearrangement links TRBV4-1 to TRBJ2-7; 7 nucleotides match TRBD1. The V segment lost 4 bases and the J segment 3 bases; nucleotides outside the gene matches: 15. Germline-derived CDR1 and CDR2 are MGHRA and YSYEKL. The length of the CDR3 is 17 residues. Here the CDR3 DNA reads TGCGCCAGCAGCCCCAAATCTGGGACAGAAATAAACTACGAGCAGTACTTC. Protein: CASSPKSGTEINYEQYF.

This clone was seen only a few times. This rearrangement joins TRBV5-4 to TRBJ1-2; no definite D call. The germline V and J ends were trimmed by 4 bases and 8 bases, with 18 bases remaining between them. This CDR3 has 14 residues. From germline, CDR1 is SGHNT and CDR2 YYREEE (reference sequence). The CDR3 sequence: CASSRKGDSSGYTF. For the CDR3, the DNA is TGTGCCAGCAGCCGCAAGGGAGACTCGTCCGGCTACACCTTC.

The chain uses TRBV19 and TRBJ1-5, with D hard to call. The V gene's germline CDR1 is LNHDA and CDR2 SQIVND (reference sequence). This CDR3 has 15 amino acids. V was trimmed by 6 bases and J by 4 bases, leaving 16 bases between them. The CDR3 nucleotides read TGTGCCAGTAGCCCCCCTCGAGGAAGGAATCAGCCCCAGCATTTT. Its protein product is CASSPPRGRNQPQHF. Full variable domain (rest looked up from reference TRBV19 and TRBJ1-5): DGGITQSPKYLFRKEGQNVTLSCEQNLNHDAMYWYRQDPGQGLRLIYYSQIVNDFQKGDIAEGYSVSREKKESFPLTVTSAQKNPTAFYLCASSPPRGRNQPQHFGDGTRLSIL.

The rearrangement uses TRBV5-1 and TRBJ2-5; TRBD2 matches at 8 bases. With 1 base clipped from V and 2 bases from J, the junction kept 4 bases outside the gene matches. The CDR3 is 15 amino acids. The germline V gene encodes CDR1 SGHRS and CDR2 YFSETQ. Here the CDR3 DNA reads TGCGCCAGCAGCTTGACTAGCGGTTATCAAGAGACCCAGTACTTC. Residues: CASSLTSGYQETQYF. The full variable domain, completed using reference TRBV5-1 and TRBJ2-5, is KAGVTQTPRYLIKTRGQQVTLSCSPISGHRSVSWYQQTPGQGLQFLFEYFSETQRNKGNFPGRFSGRQFSNSRSEMNVSTLELGDSALYLCASSLTSGYQETQYFGPGTRLLVL.

Concerning this clone itself: At one end, the junction sequence differs from germline, possibly due to a read error. Other DNA sequences from this sample encode an identical CDR3 as well. The gene calls are TRBV4-3 and TRBJ2-7; TRBD1 agrees at 11 bases. The CDR3 is 16 amino acids. From germline, CDR1 is LGHNA and CDR2 YSLEER. The CDR3 DNA reads TGCGCCAGCAGCCAAGGGCTGGGACAGGGGGGGTACGAGCAGTACTTT. Its protein product is CASSQGLGQGGYEQYF.

CDR3 protein: CASNPGQVATDTQYF. In DNA, the CDR3 is TGTGCCAGCAACCCCGGACAGGTCGCGACAGATACGCAGTATTTT. The rearrangement joins TRBV11-2 to TRBJ2-3, with 7 bases that match TRBD1. The CDR3 has 15 amino acids. V shed 7 bases and J 3 bases; nucleotides not matched to a gene: 10. Germline V gene sequence: CDR1 SGHAT, CDR2 FQNNGV.

The chain combines TRBV27 with TRBJ1-3; 11 nucleotides line up with TRBD1. The CDR3 extends over 15 amino acids. V shed 5 bases, J shed 5 bases, and the junction held 5 bases outside the gene matches. The germline CDR1 and CDR2 sequences are MNHEY and SMNVEV (reference sequence). The CDR3 protein is CASSHGTGGRNTIYF. The CDR3 DNA reads TGTGCCAGCAGTCACGGGACAGGGGGAAGAAACACCATATATTTT.

The V and J genes are TRBV6-6 and TRBJ2-5, with 8 positions matching TRBD2. The J call may be in error: the DNA end matches TRBJ2-7 better. Germline V CDR1 and CDR2: MNHNY, SVGAGI (reference sequence). The CDR3 contains 15 residues. CDR3 region: CASSSHSGKPYEQYF. As DNA, the CDR3 is TGTGCCAGCAGTTCTCATAGCGGGAAACCCTACGAGCAGTACTTC.

CDR3 coding DNA: TGTGCCAGCAGCTCAAGCCCTGGCAATGAGCAGTTCTTC. Amino acid sequence: CASSSSPGNEQFF. The chain uses TRBV7-3 and TRBJ2-1; D unresolved. The CDR3 consists of 13 residues. Germline loops: CDR1 SGHTA, CDR2 FQGTGA. The ends were cut back, 4 bases at V and 6 bases at J, with 10 bases in the middle.

This sequence joins TRBV7-6 and TRBJ1-4; weak D call: TRBD1 (5 bases). The CDR3 covers 15 residues. Trimming removed 3 bases from V and 7 bases from J, with 15 bases in between. Per germline, CDR1 SGHVS and CDR2 FNYEAQ. The chain's CDR3 is CASSFGQGGSEKLFF. The CDR3 DNA reads as TGTGCCAGCAGCTTTGGGCAGGGCGGGAGTGAAAAACTGTTTTTT.

The V call is TRBV6-6, the J call TRBJ1-3; D is ambiguous. Trimming took 9 bases from V and 0 from J, leaving 12 bases between them. In germline, CDR1 is MNHNY, CDR2 SVGAGI (reference sequence). The CDR3 extends over 14 amino acids. DNA for the CDR3: TGTGCCAGTACGACACTCAGCTCTGGAAACACCATATATTTT. The encoded protein is CASTTLSSGNTIYF.

This clone showed up just a few times. The rearrangement links TRBV25-1 to TRBJ1-2, with 7 positions matching TRBD1. Germline loops: CDR1 MGHDK, CDR2 SYGVNS. This CDR3 is 14 amino acids long. Unmatched junction bases numbered 4, after V lost 2 bases and J lost 4 bases. CDR3 DNA sequence: TGTGCCAGCAGTGAAGCGGGACAGACCTATGGCTACACCTTC. It encodes CASSEAGQTYGYTF.

The V and J genes are TRBV7-2 and TRBJ1-6; D gene uncertain. V lost 1 base and J lost 9, with 4 bases in between. The CDR3 is 12 amino acids. The germline CDR1 and CDR2 sequences are SGHTA and FQGNSA. The CDR3 spells CASSLGASPLHF. In DNA, the CDR3 is TGTGCCAGCAGCTTAGGGGCTTCACCCCTCCACTTT.

The chain is built from TRBV4-2 and TRBJ2-7; D unclear. This CDR3 region has 16 residues. Germline V gene data show CDR1 as LGHNA and CDR2 as YNFKEQ. Trimming took off 1 base at V and 6 bases at J, with 19 bases between the two ends. CDR3 residues: CASSQVLAPTLSEQYF. The CDR3 coding sequence is TGTGCCAGCAGCCAAGTACTCGCTCCAACCCTCTCCGAGCAGTACTTC.

This CDR3 reads CASSPSRTGYEQYF. As DNA, the CDR3 is TGCGCCAGCAGCCCATCCCGGACAGGGTACGAGCAGTACTTC. The gene calls are TRBV4-1 and TRBJ2-7; 8 nucleotides match TRBD1. This CDR3 contains 14 residues. Germline-derived CDR1 and CDR2 are MGHRA and YSYEKL. V was pared by 4 bases and J by 4 bases, with 6 bases of the junction left unmatched.

This chain connects TRBV6-4 to TRBJ1-2; 7 bases line up with TRBD1. Germline V gene lookup returns CDR1 MRHNA and CDR2 SNTAGT. The V gene end was trimmed by 0 bases and the J gene end by 3 bases; junction bases not matched to a gene: 7. CDR3 size: 16 residues. CDR3: CASSDSLDRVDYGYTF. CDR3 DNA: TGTGCCAGCAGTGACTCGCTAGACAGGGTTGACTATGGCTACACCTTC.